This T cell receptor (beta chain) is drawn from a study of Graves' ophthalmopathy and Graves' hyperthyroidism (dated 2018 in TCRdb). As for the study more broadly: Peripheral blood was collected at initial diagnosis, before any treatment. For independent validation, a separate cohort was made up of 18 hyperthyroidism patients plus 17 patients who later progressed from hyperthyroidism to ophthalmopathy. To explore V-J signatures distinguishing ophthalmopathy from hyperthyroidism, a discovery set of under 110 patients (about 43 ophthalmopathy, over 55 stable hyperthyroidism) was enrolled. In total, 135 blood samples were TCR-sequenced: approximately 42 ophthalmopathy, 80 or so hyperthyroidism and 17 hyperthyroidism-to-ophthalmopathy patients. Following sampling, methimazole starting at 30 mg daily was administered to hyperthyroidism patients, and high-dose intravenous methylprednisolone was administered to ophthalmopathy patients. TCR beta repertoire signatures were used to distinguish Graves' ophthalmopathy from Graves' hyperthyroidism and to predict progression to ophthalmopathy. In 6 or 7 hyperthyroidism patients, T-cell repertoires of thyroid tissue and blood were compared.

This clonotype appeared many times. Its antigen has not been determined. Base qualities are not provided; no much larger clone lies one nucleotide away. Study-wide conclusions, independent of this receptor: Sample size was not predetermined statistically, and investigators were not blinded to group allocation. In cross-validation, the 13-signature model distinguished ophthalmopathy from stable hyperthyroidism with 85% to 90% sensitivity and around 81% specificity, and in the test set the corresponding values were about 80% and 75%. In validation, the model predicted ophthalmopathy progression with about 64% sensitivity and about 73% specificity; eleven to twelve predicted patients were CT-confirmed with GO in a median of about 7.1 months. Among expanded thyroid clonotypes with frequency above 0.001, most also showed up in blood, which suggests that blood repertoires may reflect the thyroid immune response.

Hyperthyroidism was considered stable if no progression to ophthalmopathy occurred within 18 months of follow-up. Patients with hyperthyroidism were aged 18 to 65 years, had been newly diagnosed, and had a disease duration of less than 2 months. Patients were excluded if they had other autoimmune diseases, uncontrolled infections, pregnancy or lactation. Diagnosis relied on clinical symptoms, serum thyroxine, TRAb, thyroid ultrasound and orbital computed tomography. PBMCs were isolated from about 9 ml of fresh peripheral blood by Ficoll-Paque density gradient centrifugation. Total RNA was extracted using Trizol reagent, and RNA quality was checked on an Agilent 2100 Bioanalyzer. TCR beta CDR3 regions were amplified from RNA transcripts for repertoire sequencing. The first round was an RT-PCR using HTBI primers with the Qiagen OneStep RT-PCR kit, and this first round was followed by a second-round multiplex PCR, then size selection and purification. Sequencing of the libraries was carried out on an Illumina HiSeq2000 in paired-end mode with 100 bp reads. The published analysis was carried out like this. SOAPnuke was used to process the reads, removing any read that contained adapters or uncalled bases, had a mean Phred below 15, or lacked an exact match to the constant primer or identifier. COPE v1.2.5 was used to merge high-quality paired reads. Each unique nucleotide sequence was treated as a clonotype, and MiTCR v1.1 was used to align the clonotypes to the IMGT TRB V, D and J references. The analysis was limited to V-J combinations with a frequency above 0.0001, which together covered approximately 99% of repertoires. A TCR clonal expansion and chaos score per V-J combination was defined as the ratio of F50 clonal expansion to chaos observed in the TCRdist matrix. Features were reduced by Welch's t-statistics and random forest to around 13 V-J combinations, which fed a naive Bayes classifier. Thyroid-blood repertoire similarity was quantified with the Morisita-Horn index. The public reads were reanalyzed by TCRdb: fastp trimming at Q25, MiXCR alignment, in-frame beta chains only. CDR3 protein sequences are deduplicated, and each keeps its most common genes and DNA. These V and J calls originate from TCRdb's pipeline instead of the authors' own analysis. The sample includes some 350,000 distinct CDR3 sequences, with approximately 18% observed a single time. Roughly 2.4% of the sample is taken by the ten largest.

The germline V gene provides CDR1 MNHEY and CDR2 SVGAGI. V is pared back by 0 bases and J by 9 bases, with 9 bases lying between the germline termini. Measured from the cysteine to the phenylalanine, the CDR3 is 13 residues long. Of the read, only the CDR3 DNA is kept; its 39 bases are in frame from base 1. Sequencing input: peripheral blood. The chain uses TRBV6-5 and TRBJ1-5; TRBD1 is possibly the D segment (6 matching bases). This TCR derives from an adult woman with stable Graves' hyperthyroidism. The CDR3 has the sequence CASSYSSRGPQHF. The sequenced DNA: TGTGCCAGCAGTTACTCGTCCAGGGGGCCCCAGCATTTT.